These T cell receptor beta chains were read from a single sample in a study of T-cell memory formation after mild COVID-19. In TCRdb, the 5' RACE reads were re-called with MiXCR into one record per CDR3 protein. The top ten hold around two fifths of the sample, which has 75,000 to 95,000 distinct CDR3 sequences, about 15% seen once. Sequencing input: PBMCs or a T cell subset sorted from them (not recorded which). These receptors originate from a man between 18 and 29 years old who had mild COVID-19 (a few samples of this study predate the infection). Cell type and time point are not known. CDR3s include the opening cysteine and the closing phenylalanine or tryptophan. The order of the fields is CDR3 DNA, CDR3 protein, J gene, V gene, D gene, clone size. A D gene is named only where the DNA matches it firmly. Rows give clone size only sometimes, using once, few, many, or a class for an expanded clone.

cdr3_nt: TGTGCCAGCAGCCAGACTAGCGGGGGGCTTGATACGCAGTATTTT
cdr3_aa: CASSQTSGGLDTQYF
j_call: TRBJ2-3
v_call: TRBV6-5
d_call: TRBD2
clone_size: few

cdr3_nt: TGTGCCATCAGTGAACACAGGGGGAACGACGAGCAGTACTTC
cdr3_aa: CAISEHRGNDEQYF
j_call: TRBJ2-7
v_call: TRBV10-3
d_call: TRBD1
clone_size: few

cdr3_nt: TGTGCCAGCAGTCCCGGGACACTTAACACCGGGGAGCTGTTTTTT
cdr3_aa: CASSPGTLNTGELFF
j_call: TRBJ2-2
v_call: TRBV5-6
d_call: NA
clone_size: few

cdr3_nt: TGTGCCAGCAGTTCCCGGACGGACTCCTACGAGCAGTACTTC
cdr3_aa: CASSSRTDSYEQYF
j_call: TRBJ2-7
v_call: TRBV6-2/TRBV6-3
d_call: NA
clone_size: many

cdr3_nt: TGTGCCAGCAGCCAAGATGTAGGGACAGGGGGGCATGAGCAGTTCTTC
cdr3_aa: CASSQDVGTGGHEQFF
j_call: TRBJ2-1
v_call: TRBV4-2
d_call: TRBD1
clone_size: medium-sized

cdr3_nt: TGTGCCAGCAGTGACGGGAACGGGGTTGGCGGGGAGCTGTTTTTT
cdr3_aa: CASSDGNGVGGELFF
j_call: TRBJ2-2
v_call: TRBV25-1
d_call: NA
clone_size: few

cdr3_nt: TGTGCCAGCAGCGTAGGGGGACCCCTAAACCCCCTCTATGGCTACACCTTC
cdr3_aa: CASSVGGPLNPLYGYTF
j_call: TRBJ1-2
v_call: TRBV9
d_call: NA
clone_size: NA

cdr3_nt: TGCGCCAGCAGCCAAGTGACAGGAAATCTAGCCAAAAACATTCAGTACTTC
cdr3_aa: CASSQVTGNLAKNIQYF
j_call: TRBJ2-4
v_call: TRBV4-1
d_call: NA
clone_size: NA

cdr3_nt: TGTGCCAGCAGTTGGAGAGTCGGGGAAACCCAAGAGACCCAGTACTTC
cdr3_aa: CASSWRVGETQETQYF
j_call: TRBJ2-5
v_call: TRBV6-5
d_call: NA
clone_size: NA

cdr3_nt: TGTGCCAGCAGTTACTCGATTGCGGGGGCCCTCCACTTT
cdr3_aa: CASSYSIAGALHF
j_call: TRBJ1-6
v_call: TRBV6-5
d_call: NA
clone_size: many

cdr3_nt: TGTGCCAGCAGCGTAGGTATAGGTAGCGGGGGGGCTGGCCATGAGCAGTTCTTC
cdr3_aa: CASSVGIGSGGAGHEQFF
j_call: TRBJ2-1
v_call: TRBV9
d_call: TRBD2
clone_size: NA

cdr3_nt: TGTGCCATTCAGAGCACAGATACGCAGTATTTT
cdr3_aa: CAIQSTDTQYF
j_call: TRBJ2-3
v_call: TRBV6-6
d_call: NA
clone_size: few

cdr3_nt: TGTGCCACCAGCAGAGGGGACAGGCCCTCCTACGAGCAGTACTTC
cdr3_aa: CATSRGDRPSYEQYF
j_call: TRBJ2-7
v_call: TRBV15
d_call: TRBD1
clone_size: once

cdr3_nt: TGTGCCAGCAGTTACAGGGGACTAGGCAAACAAGAGACCCAGTACTTC
cdr3_aa: CASSYRGLGKQETQYF
j_call: TRBJ2-5
v_call: TRBV6-2/TRBV6-3
d_call: TRBD2
clone_size: NA

cdr3_nt: TGTGCCAGCAGCAAAGAGGGGGGCTACACCGGGGAGCTGTTTTTT
cdr3_aa: CASSKEGGYTGELFF
j_call: TRBJ2-2
v_call: TRBV21-1
d_call: NA
clone_size: NA

cdr3_nt: TGTGCCAGCAGCGACGTAGTTAACGGGGAGCTGTTTTTT
cdr3_aa: CASSDVVNGELFF
j_call: TRBJ2-2
v_call: TRBV12-3/TRBV12-4
d_call: NA
clone_size: NA

cdr3_nt: TGCAGTGCCGACGAACGAGGAACAGATACGCAGTATTTT
cdr3_aa: CSADERGTDTQYF
j_call: TRBJ2-3
v_call: TRBV20-1
d_call: NA
clone_size: medium-sized

cdr3_nt: TGCGCCAGCAGCCAAAAGATGAGAGGAGAGACCCAGTACTTC
cdr3_aa: CASSQKMRGETQYF
j_call: TRBJ2-5
v_call: TRBV4-1
d_call: NA
clone_size: NA

cdr3_nt: TGTGCCAGCAGCGAGAGCGGGATAGATTCCAATGAGCAGTTCTTC
cdr3_aa: CASSESGIDSNEQFF
j_call: TRBJ2-1
v_call: TRBV9
d_call: TRBD2
clone_size: NA

cdr3_nt: TGCAGCGTGACTGGACAGAAGGGTCGAAACATTCAGTACTTC
cdr3_aa: CSVTGQKGRNIQYF
j_call: TRBJ2-4
v_call: TRBV29-1
d_call: NA
clone_size: NA

cdr3_nt: TGCGCCAGCAGTCAACCGCTATGGGGGGCGCGAGAGACCCAGTACTTC
cdr3_aa: CASSQPLWGARETQYF
j_call: TRBJ2-5
v_call: TRBV23-1
d_call: NA
clone_size: NA

cdr3_nt: TGTGCCAGCAGCTCCCGGTGGGATACGCAGTATTTT
cdr3_aa: CASSSRWDTQYF
j_call: TRBJ2-3
v_call: TRBV14
d_call: NA
clone_size: NA

cdr3_nt: TGTGCCAGCAGTCCTCGGGGGGGGGCAGATACGCAGTATTTT
cdr3_aa: CASSPRGGADTQYF
j_call: TRBJ2-3
v_call: TRBV12-3/TRBV12-4
d_call: TRBD2
clone_size: few

cdr3_nt: TGCGCCAGCAGCCAAGATTACCTAGCGAGTGGGGAGCAGTACTTC
cdr3_aa: CASSQDYLASGEQYF
j_call: TRBJ2-7
v_call: TRBV4-3
d_call: NA
clone_size: NA

cdr3_nt: TGCGCCAGCAGCCAAGATTCCAGCGGAGGTTACAATGAGCAGTTCTTC
cdr3_aa: CASSQDSSGGYNEQFF
j_call: TRBJ2-1
v_call: TRBV4-3
d_call: NA
clone_size: many

cdr3_nt: TGTGCCAGCAGCTCTCCGACTAGCCCCCCGGGGCAGTTCTTC
cdr3_aa: CASSSPTSPPGQFF
j_call: TRBJ2-1
v_call: TRBV7-6
d_call: TRBD2
clone_size: NA

cdr3_nt: TGTGCCAGCAGCTCAACAGGGGGCATTGTCTCAGATACGCAGTATTTT
cdr3_aa: CASSSTGGIVSDTQYF
j_call: TRBJ2-3
v_call: TRBV7-9
d_call: TRBD1
clone_size: few

cdr3_nt: TGTGCCAGCATCCCTAGCAGTAACACCGGGGAGCTGTTTTTT
cdr3_aa: CASIPSSNTGELFF
j_call: TRBJ2-2
v_call: TRBV12-3/TRBV12-4
d_call: NA
clone_size: many

cdr3_nt: TGTGCCAGCAGCTTCAATTCAGGCTGGAATTCACCCCTCCACTTT
cdr3_aa: CASSFNSGWNSPLHF
j_call: TRBJ1-6
v_call: TRBV9
d_call: NA
clone_size: few